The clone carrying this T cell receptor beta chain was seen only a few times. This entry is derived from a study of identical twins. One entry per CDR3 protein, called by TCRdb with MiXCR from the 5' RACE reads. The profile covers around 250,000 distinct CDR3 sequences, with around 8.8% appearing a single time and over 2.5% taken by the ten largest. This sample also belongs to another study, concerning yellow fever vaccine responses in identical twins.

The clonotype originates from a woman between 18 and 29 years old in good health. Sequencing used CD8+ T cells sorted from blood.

CDR3: CASSDDYNEQFF. The CDR3 DNA sequence: TGTGCCAGCAGTGACGACTACAATGAGCAGTTCTTC. The V and J genes are TRBV27 and TRBJ2-1; no definite D call. From germline, CDR1 is MNHEY and CDR2 SMNVEV (reference sequence). The CDR3 spans 12 residues. Trimming shortened V by 5 bases and J by 3 bases, and 5 bases separated the two germline ends.